This T cell receptor (beta chain) was documented in a study of blood T cells in healthy people across ages. Study-wide points: Any changes in expanded clonotypes were possibly confounded, as donor CMV status remained unknown. Whereas aged donors had fewer naive CD4+ cells, long-lived donors had more of them and higher diversity.

The CDR3 sequence is 19 residues long. Germline CDR1 SGHTA, CDR2 FQGNSA. After removal of 5 bases from V and 2 bases from J, the junction contained 16 bases not matched to a gene. A J-beta primer mix and a sample-barcoded 5' primer were used in a second PCR of roughly 6 to 12 cycles. Every cDNA molecule carried a tag from a template-switch adaptor bearing 12 random nucleotides. TCRdb called the 5' RACE reads again in MiXCR, with one record for every CDR3 protein. This sample carries about 1.5 million distinct CDR3 sequences, around two fifths of them seen once, and the ten largest clones take under 8%. On this clonotype itself: Its specificity is not known.

Extracted total RNA amounted to at least 6 micrograms for each sample. The sequence derives from a woman younger than 30 in good health. The chain uses TRBV7-2 and TRBJ2-1, with 9 positions matching TRBD1. Sequenced input: blood. The CDR3 DNA reads TGTGCCAGCAGCCTGAGGACAGGGGAAATATTCGGCCCCTACAATGAGCAGTTCTTC. As protein: CASSLRTGEIFGPYNEQFF.